The next 6 T cell receptor beta chains were all read from a single sample in a study of blood T cell repertoires in COVID-19. Some clones are missing from TCRdb's copy, which holds only in-frame ones; the method was immunoSEQ multiplex PCR. Altogether approximately 220,000 clones are present, around 85% being singletons, with the ten largest covering 3.5% to 4.5%. Sequences were obtained from PBMCs or T cells enriched from blood (not recorded which). Receptors originate from a middle-aged woman with acute COVID-19.

V and J are TRBV6-5 and TRBJ1-2; D gene uncertain. This CDR3 region has 10 residues. Per germline, CDR1 MNHEY and CDR2 SVGAGI. V dropped 6 bases and J dropped 6 bases, with 5 bases sitting between them. DNA of the CDR3: TGTGCCAGCAGGGGCGATGGCTACACCTTC. Translated: CASRGDGYTF.

The chain employs TRBV19 and TRBJ1-2; tentatively, D is TRBD1 (6 bases). Trimming took 3 bases from V and 2 from J, leaving 10 bases between them. The CDR3 consists of 14 residues. The germline V gene encodes CDR1 LNHDA and CDR2 SQIVND (reference sequence). The chain's CDR3 is CASSIGGPNYGYTF. The CDR3 nucleotides are TGTGCCAGTAGTATCGGGGGGCCCAACTATGGCTACACCTTC.

This chain uses TRBV2 with TRBJ1-3; D gene uncertain. From germline, CDR1 is SNHLY and CDR2 FYNNEI. The germline V and J ends were trimmed by 3 bases and 4 bases, with 13 bases remaining between them. The CDR3 covers 15 residues. CDR3 coding DNA: TGTGCCAGCAGTGACCGCGGGCTCGGGGGAAACACCATATATTTT. As protein: CASSDRGLGGNTIYF.

The J gene is TRBJ1-5, the V gene TRBV10-3, with D unresolved. CDR3 size: 12 residues. V was shortened by 3 bases and J by 4 bases, with 4 bases between the two germline ends. CDR1 ENHRY and CDR2 SYGVKD come from the germline V gene. CDR3 amino acids: CAISDSNQPQHF. CDR3 in DNA: TGTGCCATCAGTGATTCTAATCAGCCCCAGCATTTT.

This chain links TRBV19 with TRBJ2-5, with 11 bases lining up with TRBD1. Germline V gene lookup returns CDR1 LNHDA and CDR2 SQIVND (reference sequence). This CDR3 is 15 amino acids long. The J segment lost 2 bases and the V segment lost 1 base, leaving 0 bases of the junction unmatched. In DNA, the CDR3 is TGTGCCAGTAGTATAGGGGACAGGGGGCAAGAGACCCAGTACTTC. Translation: CASSIGDRGQETQYF.

The rearrangement joins TRBV10-2 to TRBJ2-5; the D gene is possibly TRBD2 (5 bases). The V end was cut by 2 bases, the J end by 4 bases, with 14 bases between. The germline CDR1 and CDR2 sequences are WSHSY and SAAADI. The CDR3 extends over 15 amino acids. CDR3 sequence: CASSETGTSRETQYF. CDR3 nucleotide sequence: TGCGCCAGCAGTGAGACGGGAACCTCGAGAGAGACCCAGTACTTC.